This TCR beta chain is drawn from a study of T cells expressing NK-cell markers. Study information: Seven donors tested HCMV-seropositive and one tested seronegative among the eight sequenced.

The germline gives CDR1 KGHDR, CDR2 SFDVKD. The CDR3 contains 12 residues. TCRdb reprocessed the 5' RACE reads and stores each CDR3 protein as one record, lacking DNA. The repertoire table contains about 550,000 distinct CDR3 sequences. General study points: The contribution of dominant NKG2C+ clonotypes to CD8+ T cells in more than five donors was roughly 1.0-7.5%.

Points on this clonotype: The antigen remains undetermined.

Sequencing was done on a sample of blood T cells: a sorted CD56 or NKG2C T cell subset, CD4+ or CD8+ T cells, or bulk PBMC T cells (not recorded which). The clonotype comes from a man younger than 30 in good health. J is TRBJ1-2 and V is TRBV24-1; checking the TCRdb D call of TRBD1 is not possible without DNA. The CDR3 sequence: CANITGLYGYTF.